A selection of T cell receptor beta chains follows, all from one sample in a study of blood T cell repertoires in COVID-19. Only in-frame clones appear in the TCRdb table, and some are missing; sequencing was by immunoSEQ multiplex PCR. This table holds around 300,000 clones, approximately 88% found once. Sample: PBMCs or T cells enriched from blood (not recorded which). These TCRs come from a man aged 25 to 40 who had recovered from COVID-19. Both conserved end residues are trimmed from each CDR3. Each record gives: clone size, V gene, J gene, CDR3 protein. Rows give clone size only sometimes, using once, few, many, or a class for an expanded clone.

>-|TRBV6-5|TRBJ1-3
ASRQGQRYTIY
>-|TRBV28|TRBJ2-3
ASSLSGGGLGDTQY
>-|TRBV7-9|TRBJ1-1
ASSLDRVVSGSF
>once|TRBV9|TRBJ1-5
ASSLTWGQGVDQPQH
>-|TRBV5-1|TRBJ2-2
ASSLDRFTGELF
>-|TRBV7-2|TRBJ1-5
ASSSGPYSNQPQH
>once|TRBV7-9|TRBJ2-2
ASSPGLAFTGELF
>-|TRBV10-1|TRBJ2-1
ASSGDIYNEQF
>few|TRBV5-1|TRBJ2-7
ASSLTTGSYEQY
>-|TRBV24-1|TRBJ2-2
ATSDPSRGPDTGELF
>-|TRBV30|TRBJ1-3
AWSYGGSSGNTIY
>-|TRBV6-4|TRBJ2-3
ASSTSGGTDTQY
>-|TRBV6-1|TRBJ1-6
ASSETGTSPLH
>-|TRBV28|TRBJ2-7
ASRSTQVPTYEQY
>-|TRBV18|TRBJ1-2
ASSYGPSEDGYT